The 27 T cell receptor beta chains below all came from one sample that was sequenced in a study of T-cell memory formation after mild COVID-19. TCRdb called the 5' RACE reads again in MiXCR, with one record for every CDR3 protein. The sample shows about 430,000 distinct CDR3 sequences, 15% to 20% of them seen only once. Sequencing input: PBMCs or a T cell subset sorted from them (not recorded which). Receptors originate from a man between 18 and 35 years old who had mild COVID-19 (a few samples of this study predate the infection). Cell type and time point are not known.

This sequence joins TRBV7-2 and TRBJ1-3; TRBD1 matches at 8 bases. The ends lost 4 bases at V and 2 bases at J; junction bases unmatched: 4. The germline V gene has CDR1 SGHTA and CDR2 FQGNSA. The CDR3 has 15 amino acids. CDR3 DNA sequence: TGTGCCAGCAGCTCCTGGACAGGGACTGGAAACACCATATATTTT. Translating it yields CASSSWTGTGNTIYF.

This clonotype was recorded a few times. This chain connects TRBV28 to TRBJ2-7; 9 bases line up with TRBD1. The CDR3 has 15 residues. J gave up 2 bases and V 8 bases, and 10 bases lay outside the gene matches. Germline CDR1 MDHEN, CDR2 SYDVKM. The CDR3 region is CASSKLRQGAYEQYV. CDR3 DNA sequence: TGTGCCAGCTCCAAGCTCCGACAGGGGGCCTACGAGCAGTACGTC.

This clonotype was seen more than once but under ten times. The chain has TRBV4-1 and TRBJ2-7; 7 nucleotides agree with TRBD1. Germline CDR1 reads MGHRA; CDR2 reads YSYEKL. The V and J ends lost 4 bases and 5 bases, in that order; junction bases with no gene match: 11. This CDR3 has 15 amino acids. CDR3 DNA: TGCGCCAGCAGCCCGTGGGACAGCCCGGTCAACGAGCAGTACGTC. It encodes CASSPWDSPVNEQYV.

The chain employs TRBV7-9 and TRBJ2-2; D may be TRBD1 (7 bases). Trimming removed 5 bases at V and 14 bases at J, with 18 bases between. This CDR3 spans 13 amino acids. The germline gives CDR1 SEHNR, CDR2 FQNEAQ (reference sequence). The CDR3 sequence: CASSPSRRGRLFF. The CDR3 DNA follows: TGTGCCAGCAGCCCCAGTCGGAGGGGGCGACTGTTTTTT.

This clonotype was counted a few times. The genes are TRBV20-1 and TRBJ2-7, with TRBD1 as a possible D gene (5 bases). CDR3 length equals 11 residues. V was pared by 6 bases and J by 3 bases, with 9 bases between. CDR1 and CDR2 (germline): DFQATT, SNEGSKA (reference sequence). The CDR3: CSASDSYEQYF. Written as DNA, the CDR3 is TGCAGTGCGAGCGACAGCTACGAGCAGTACTTC.

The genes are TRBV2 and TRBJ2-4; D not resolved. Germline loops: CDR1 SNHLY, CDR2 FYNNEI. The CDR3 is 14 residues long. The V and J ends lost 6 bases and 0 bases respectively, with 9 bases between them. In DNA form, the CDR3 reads TGTGCCAGCAGCCAAGGAATAGCCAAAAACATTCAGTACTTC. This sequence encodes CASSQGIAKNIQYF.

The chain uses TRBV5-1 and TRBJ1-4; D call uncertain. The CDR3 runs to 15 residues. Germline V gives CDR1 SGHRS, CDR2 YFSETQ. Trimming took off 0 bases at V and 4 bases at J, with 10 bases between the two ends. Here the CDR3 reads CASSLVSGFNEKLFF. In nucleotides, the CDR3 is TGCGCCAGCAGCTTGGTTTCGGGATTTAATGAAAAACTGTTTTTT. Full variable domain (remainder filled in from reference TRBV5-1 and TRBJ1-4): KAGVTQTPRYLIKTRGQQVTLSCSPISGHRSVSWYQQTPGQGLQFLFEYFSETQRNKGNFPGRFSGRQFSNSRSEMNVSTLELGDSALYLCASSLVSGFNEKLFFGSGTQLSVL.

The CDR3 sequence: CASSEDRIPGELFF. CDR3 DNA: TGTGCCAGCAGTGAGGACAGAATCCCCGGGGAGCTGTTTTTT. The V gene is TRBV7-9, the J gene TRBJ2-2; a weak D match, TRBD1 (6 bases). Trimming shortened V by 6 bases and J by 6 bases, and 14 bases separated the two germline ends. Germline lookup yields CDR1 SEHNR and CDR2 FQNEAQ (reference sequence). This CDR3 contains 14 residues.

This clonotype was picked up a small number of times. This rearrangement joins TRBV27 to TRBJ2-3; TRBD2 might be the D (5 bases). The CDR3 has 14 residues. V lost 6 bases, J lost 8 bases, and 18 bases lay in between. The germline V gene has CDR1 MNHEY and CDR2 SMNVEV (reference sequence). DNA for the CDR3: TGTGCCAGCAGCCAACTCGGGGTAACGGGTACGCAGTATTTT. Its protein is CASSQLGVTGTQYF.

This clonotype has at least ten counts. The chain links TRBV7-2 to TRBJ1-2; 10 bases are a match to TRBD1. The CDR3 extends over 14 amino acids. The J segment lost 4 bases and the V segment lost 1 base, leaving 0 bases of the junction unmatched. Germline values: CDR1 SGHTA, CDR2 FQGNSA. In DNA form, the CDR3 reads TGTGCCAGCAGCTTAGGGACAGGGGGCTATGGCTACACCTTC. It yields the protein CASSLGTGGYGYTF.

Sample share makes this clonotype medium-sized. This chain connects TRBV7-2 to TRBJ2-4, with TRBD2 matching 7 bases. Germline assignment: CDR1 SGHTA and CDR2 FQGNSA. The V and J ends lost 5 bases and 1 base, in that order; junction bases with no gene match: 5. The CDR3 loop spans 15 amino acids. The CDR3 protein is CASSRDYGAKNIQYF. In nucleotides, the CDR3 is TGTGCCAGCAGCAGGGACTACGGGGCCAAAAACATTCAGTACTTC.

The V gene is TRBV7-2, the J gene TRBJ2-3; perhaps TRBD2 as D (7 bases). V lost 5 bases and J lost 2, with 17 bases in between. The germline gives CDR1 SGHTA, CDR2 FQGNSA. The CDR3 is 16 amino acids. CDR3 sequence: CASSPRGGAPTDTQYF. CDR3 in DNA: TGTGCCAGCAGCCCCAGAGGGGGGGCACCCACAGATACGCAGTATTTT. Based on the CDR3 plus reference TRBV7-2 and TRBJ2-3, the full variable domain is GAGVSQSPSNKVTEKGKDVELRCDPISGHTALYWYRQSLGQGLEFLIYFQGNSAPDKSGLPSDRFSAERTGGSVSTLTIQRTQQEDSAVYLCASSPRGGAPTDTQYFGPGTRLTVL.

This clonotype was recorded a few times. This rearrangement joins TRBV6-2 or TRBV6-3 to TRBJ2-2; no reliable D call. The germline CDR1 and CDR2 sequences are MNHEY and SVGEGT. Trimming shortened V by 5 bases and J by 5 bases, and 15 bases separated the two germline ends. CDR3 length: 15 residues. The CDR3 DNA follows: TGTGCCAGCAGTCCTCCAAATTTACTTACCGGGGAGCTGTTTTTT. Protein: CASSPPNLLTGELFF.

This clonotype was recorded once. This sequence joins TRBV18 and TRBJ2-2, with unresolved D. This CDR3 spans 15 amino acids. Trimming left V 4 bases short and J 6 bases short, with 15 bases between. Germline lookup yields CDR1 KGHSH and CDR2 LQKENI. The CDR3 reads CASSRQGFGSGELFF. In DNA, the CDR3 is TGTGCCAGCTCACGTCAAGGTTTCGGCTCCGGGGAGCTGTTTTTT.

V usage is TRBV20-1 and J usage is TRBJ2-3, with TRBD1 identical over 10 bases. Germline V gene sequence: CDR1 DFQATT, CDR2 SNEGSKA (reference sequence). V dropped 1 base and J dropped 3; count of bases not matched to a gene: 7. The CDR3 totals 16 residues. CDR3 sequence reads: CSARGTGGLFTDTQYF. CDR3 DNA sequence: TGCAGTGCTAGAGGGACAGGGGGTTTGTTTACAGATACGCAGTATTTT.

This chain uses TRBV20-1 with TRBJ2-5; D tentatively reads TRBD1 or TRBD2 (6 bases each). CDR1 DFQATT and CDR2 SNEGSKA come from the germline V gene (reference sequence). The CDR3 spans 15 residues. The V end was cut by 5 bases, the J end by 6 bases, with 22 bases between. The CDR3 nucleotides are TGCAGTGCTCCCGACCTCCGGGGGCTGGGGCAGACCCAGTACTTC. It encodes CSAPDLRGLGQTQYF.

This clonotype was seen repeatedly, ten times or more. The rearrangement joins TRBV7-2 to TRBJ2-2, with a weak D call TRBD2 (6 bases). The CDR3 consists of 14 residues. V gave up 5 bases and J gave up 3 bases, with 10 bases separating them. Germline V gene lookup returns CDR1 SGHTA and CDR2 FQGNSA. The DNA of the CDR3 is TGTGCCAGCAGCAATCGGAGGGACACCGGGGAGCTGTTTTTT. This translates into CASSNRRDTGELFF.

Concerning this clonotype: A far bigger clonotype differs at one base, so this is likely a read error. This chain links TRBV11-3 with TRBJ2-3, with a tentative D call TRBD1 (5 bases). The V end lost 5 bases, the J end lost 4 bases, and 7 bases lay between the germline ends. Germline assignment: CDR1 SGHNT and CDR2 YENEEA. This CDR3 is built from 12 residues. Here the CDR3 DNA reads TGTGCCAGCAGCATAGGGGCAGATACGCAGTATTTT. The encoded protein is CASSIGADTQYF.

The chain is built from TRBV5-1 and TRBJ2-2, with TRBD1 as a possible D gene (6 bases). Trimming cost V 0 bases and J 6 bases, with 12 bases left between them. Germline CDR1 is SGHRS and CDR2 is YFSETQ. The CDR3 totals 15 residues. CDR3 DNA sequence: TGCGCCAGCAGCTTGGCCTTGGGGGCCGCCGGGGAGCTGTTTTTT. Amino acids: CASSLALGAAGELFF.

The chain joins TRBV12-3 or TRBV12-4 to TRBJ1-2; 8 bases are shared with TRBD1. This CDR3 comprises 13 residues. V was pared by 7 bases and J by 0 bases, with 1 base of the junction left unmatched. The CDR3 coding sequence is TGTGCCAGCAAACAGGGGGCTAACTATGGCTACACCTTC. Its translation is CASKQGANYGYTF.

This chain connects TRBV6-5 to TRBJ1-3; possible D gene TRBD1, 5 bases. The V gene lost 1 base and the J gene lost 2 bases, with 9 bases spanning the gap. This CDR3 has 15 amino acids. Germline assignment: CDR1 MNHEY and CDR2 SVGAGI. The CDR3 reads CASSYFAGAGNTIYF. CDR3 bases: TGTGCCAGCAGTTACTTCGCGGGGGCTGGAAACACCATATATTTT.

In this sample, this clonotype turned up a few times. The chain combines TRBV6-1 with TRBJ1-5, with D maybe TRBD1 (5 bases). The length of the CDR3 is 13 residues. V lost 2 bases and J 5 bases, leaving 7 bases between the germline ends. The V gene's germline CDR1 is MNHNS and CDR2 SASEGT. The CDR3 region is CASSELGHQPQHF. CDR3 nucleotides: TGTGCCAGCAGTGAATTGGGGCATCAGCCCCAGCATTTT.

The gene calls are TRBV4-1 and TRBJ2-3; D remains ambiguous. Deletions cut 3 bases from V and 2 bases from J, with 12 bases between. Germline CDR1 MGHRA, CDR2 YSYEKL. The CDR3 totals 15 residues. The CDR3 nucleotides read TGCGCCAGCAGCCACCTGCCTGGGGTCACAGATACGCAGTATTTT. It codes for CASSHLPGVTDTQYF.

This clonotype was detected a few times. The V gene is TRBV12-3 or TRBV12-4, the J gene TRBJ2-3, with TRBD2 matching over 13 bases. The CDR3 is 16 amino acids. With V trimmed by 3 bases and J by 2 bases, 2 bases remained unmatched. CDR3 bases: TGTGCCAGCAGTTTGACTAGCGGGGGGCTCACAGATACGCAGTATTTT. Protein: CASSLTSGGLTDTQYF.

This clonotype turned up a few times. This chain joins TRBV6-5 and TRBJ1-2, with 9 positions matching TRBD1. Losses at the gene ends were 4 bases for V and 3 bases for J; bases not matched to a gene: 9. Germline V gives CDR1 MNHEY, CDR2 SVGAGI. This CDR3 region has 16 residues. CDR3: CASSFSGTGTYYGYTF. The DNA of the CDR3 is TGTGCCAGCAGTTTCTCCGGGACAGGGACCTACTATGGCTACACCTTC.

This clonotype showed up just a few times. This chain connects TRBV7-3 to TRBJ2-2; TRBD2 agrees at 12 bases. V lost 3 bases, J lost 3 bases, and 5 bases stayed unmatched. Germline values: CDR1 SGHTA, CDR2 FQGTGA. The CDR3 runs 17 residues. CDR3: CASSFKTSGGYTGELFF. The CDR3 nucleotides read TGTGCCAGCAGCTTCAAAACTAGCGGGGGGTACACCGGGGAGCTGTTTTTT. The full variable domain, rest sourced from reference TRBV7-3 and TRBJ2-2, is GAGVSQTPSNKVTEKGKYVELRCDPISGHTALYWYRQSLGQGPEFLIYFQGTGAADDSGLPNDRFFAVRPEGSVSTLKIQRTERGDSAVYLCASSFKTSGGYTGELFFGEGSRLTVL.

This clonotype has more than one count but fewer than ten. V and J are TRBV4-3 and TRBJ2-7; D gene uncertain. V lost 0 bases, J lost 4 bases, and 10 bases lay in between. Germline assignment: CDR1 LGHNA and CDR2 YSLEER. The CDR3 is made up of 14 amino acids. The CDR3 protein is CASSQDLGLYEQYV. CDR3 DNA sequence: TGCGCCAGCAGCCAAGATCTAGGTCTTTACGAGCAGTACGTC.